The 27 T cell receptor beta chains below were found in one sample sequenced in a study of OX40 agonist ivuxolimab in advanced cancers. Sequencing was performed with immunoSEQ multiplex PCR; in TCRdb, only in-frame clones are kept and a portion is missing. The sample shows under 200,000 clones, 90% to 95% of them seen only once. Sample: CD4+ or CD8+ T cells sorted from blood, taken in a trial of the OX40 agonist ivuxolimab. The receptors were gathered from an adult with an advanced solid tumor such as melanoma, head and neck, liver or kidney cancer.

This chain uses TRBV2 with TRBJ1-6; 8 bases match TRBD1. The V and J ends lost 6 bases and 7 bases, in that order; junction bases with no gene match: 11. The CDR3 sequence is 16 residues long. Germline V gene lookup returns CDR1 SNHLY and CDR2 FYNNEI. DNA for the CDR3: TGTGCCAGCAGCCCATACCGGGACAGGCTAAATTCACCCCTCCACTTT. It is translated as CASSPYRDRLNSPLHF.

This sequence joins TRBV11-2 and TRBJ2-1; D might be TRBD1 (5 bases). Germline values: CDR1 SGHAT, CDR2 FQNNGV. Trimming removed 0 bases from V and 4 bases from J, with 10 bases in between. The CDR3 sequence is 15 residues long. Here the CDR3 DNA reads TGTGCCAGCAGCTTAGAGTCAGGGTGGTACAATGAGCAGTTCTTC. Residues: CASSLESGWYNEQFF.

The CDR3: CASRESRYEQYF. The CDR3 DNA sequence: TGTGCCAGCAGGGAGAGTCGGTACGAGCAGTACTTC. The J gene is TRBJ2-7, the V gene TRBV6-5; D not certain. Trimming shortened V by 6 bases and J by 4 bases, and 10 bases separated the two germline ends. CDR3 length: 12 residues. Germline V gene data show CDR1 as MNHEY and CDR2 as SVGAGI.

The chain has TRBV19 and TRBJ1-5; D gene ambiguous. Germline CDR1 reads LNHDA; CDR2 reads SQIVND (reference sequence). The CDR3 runs to 16 residues. Trimming stripped 3 bases from V and 0 bases from J, with 12 bases between. The CDR3: CASSMRFESSNQPQHF. CDR3 nucleotide sequence: TGTGCCAGTAGTATGCGATTCGAGTCTAGCAATCAGCCCCAGCATTTT.

The chain joins TRBV11-2 to TRBJ2-7, with TRBD1 matching 7 bases. This CDR3 is built from 17 residues. CDR1 and CDR2 (germline): SGHAT, FQNNGV. The trim removed 8 bases at V and 0 bases at J, leaving 16 bases unmatched. The CDR3 bases are TGTGCCAGCGCCCTCCCGGTTTCGGGACAGATCTCCTACGAGCAGTACTTC. Protein: CASALPVSGQISYEQYF.

The V and J genes are TRBV2 and TRBJ2-3, with D possibly matching TRBD2 (7 bases). Germline-derived CDR1 and CDR2 are SNHLY and FYNNEI. The CDR3 loop spans 13 amino acids. Trimming left V 6 bases short and J 6 bases short, with 13 bases between. The CDR3 DNA reads TGTGCCAGCAGCAGAGGGGGGGCGGATACGCAGTATTTT. Translated, it gives CASSRGGADTQYF.

This chain joins TRBV18 and TRBJ2-7; 9 bases line up with TRBD2. Germline CDR1 is KGHSH and CDR2 is LQKENI. This CDR3 spans 17 amino acids. The V gene end was trimmed by 3 bases and the J gene end by 0 bases; junction bases not matched to a gene: 9. The CDR3 loop is CASSPTAPSGTSYEQYF. The CDR3 DNA reads TGTGCCAGCTCACCTACTGCCCCTAGCGGGACCTCCTACGAGCAGTACTTC.

The count of this clone is one. The chain is built from TRBV7-2 and TRBJ2-1; TRBD2 agrees at 14 bases. CDR3 size: 16 residues. The V and J ends lost 5 bases and 6 bases, in that order; junction bases with no gene match: 6. Per germline, CDR1 SGHTA and CDR2 FQGNSA. In nucleotides, the CDR3 is TGTGCCAGCAGCCCGACTAGCGGGAGGGCCGGCAATGAGCAGTTCTTC. This translates into CASSPTSGRAGNEQFF.

The CDR3 bases are TGCGCCAGCAGTGGACGAGACAGGGGGCGGGTTGCTGGAAACACCATATATTTT. Its protein is CASSGRDRGRVAGNTIYF. The chain uses TRBV10-2 and TRBJ1-3; 10 bases match TRBD1. Germline lookup yields CDR1 WSHSY and CDR2 SAAADI. The V gene end was trimmed by 4 bases and the J gene end by 2 bases; junction bases not matched to a gene: 11. This CDR3 spans 18 amino acids.

The chain links TRBV29-1 to TRBJ1-4; no clear D. The CDR3 is 13 residues long. V was shortened by 3 bases and J by 8 bases, with 13 bases between the two germline ends. Germline values: CDR1 SQVTM, CDR2 ANQGSEA. The CDR3 here is CSVEIPGTEKLFF. The CDR3 DNA reads TGCAGCGTTGAGATTCCCGGAACGGAAAAACTGTTTTTT.

The chain joins TRBV7-2 to TRBJ1-2; D remains unclear. The CDR3 extends over 13 amino acids. Germline V gives CDR1 SGHTA, CDR2 FQGNSA. Trimming took 3 bases from V and 7 from J, leaving 12 bases between them. The CDR3 coding sequence is TGTGCCAGCAGCTTTGAGGGTCGGGGTGGCTACACCTTC. It translates to CASSFEGRGGYTF.

This rearrangement joins TRBV2 to TRBJ2-7; 9 bases map to TRBD1. CDR1 and CDR2 from the germline V gene are SNHLY and FYNNEI. Germline trimming cut 5 bases from V and 0 bases from J; bases unmatched to any gene: 8. CDR3 length: 16 amino acids. DNA for the CDR3: TGTGCCAGCAGTCCTTTACCGGGACAGGGCTCCTACGAGCAGTACTTC. Translation gives CASSPLPGQGSYEQYF.

The CDR3 spells CASSSRRGEKLFF. The CDR3 DNA sequence: TGTGCCAGCAGTTCTCGGCGGGGTGAAAAACTGTTTTTT. The chain is built from TRBV7-2 and TRBJ1-4; D unclear. There are 13 residues in the CDR3. Trimming took 6 bases from V and 7 from J, leaving 12 bases between them. CDR1 and CDR2 from the germline V gene are SGHTA and FQGNSA.

This clone showed up just once. This chain links TRBV7-3 with TRBJ2-5; TRBD2 matches 15 bases. V was clipped by 5 bases and J by 4 bases; unmatched bases: 11. The CDR3 runs 18 residues. Germline V gene lookup returns CDR1 SGHTA and CDR2 FQGTGA. CDR3 DNA: TGTGCCAGCAGCAGGGGACTAGCGGGAGGTATTGCCCGAGAGACCCAGTACTTC. Its translation: CASSRGLAGGIARETQYF.

The chain recombines TRBV15 with TRBJ2-7; 10 bases line up with TRBD1. V gave up 3 bases and J gave up 5 bases; unmatched junction bases: 10. This CDR3 has 16 amino acids. From germline, CDR1 is LNHNV and CDR2 YYDKDF (reference sequence). The chain's CDR3 is CATSRDLGQGGDEQYF. The CDR3 nucleotides are TGTGCCACCAGCAGGGACCTCGGACAGGGGGGAGACGAGCAGTACTTC.

This clone was detected once. The chain has TRBV2 and TRBJ1-1, with D possibly TRBD1 on 5 matching bases. This CDR3 region has 13 residues. V gave up 6 bases and J gave up 6 bases, with 14 bases separating them. Germline loops: CDR1 SNHLY, CDR2 FYNNEI. CDR3 loop: CASSNSGTAEAFF. DNA of the CDR3: TGTGCCAGCAGCAACAGTGGGACCGCTGAAGCTTTCTTT.

Turning to this clone: Other DNA variants within this sample encode the same CDR3. The chain carries TRBV7-2 and TRBJ1-5, with no clear D. Trimming shortened V by 6 bases and J by 3 bases, and 6 bases separated the two germline ends. This CDR3 has 12 residues. Germline CDR1 reads SGHTA; CDR2 reads FQGNSA. This CDR3 reads CASSPYNQPQHF. CDR3 nucleotide sequence: TGTGCCAGCAGTCCTTACAATCAGCCCCAGCATTTT.

The chain recombines TRBV5-4 with TRBJ1-3; D not certain. Trimming took off 1 base at V and 1 base at J, with 0 bases between the two ends. From germline, CDR1 is SGHNT and CDR2 YYREEE (reference sequence). The CDR3 is 12 residues long. DNA for the CDR3: TGTGCCAGCAGCTTGTCTGGAAACACCATATATTTT. Its protein is CASSLSGNTIYF.

The chain couples TRBV7-2 to TRBJ2-1; 7 bases are shared with TRBD2. The CDR3 runs to 17 residues. Germline values: CDR1 SGHTA, CDR2 FQGNSA. After removal of 3 bases from V and 9 bases from J, the junction contained 17 bases not matched to a gene. CDR3 sequence: CASSLEVAGLKNGEQFF. CDR3 bases: TGTGCCAGCAGCTTGGAAGTAGCGGGTTTAAAGAACGGTGAGCAGTTCTTC.

This clone has only one observation. The chain recombines TRBV6-6 with TRBJ2-5, with 7 positions matching TRBD1. CDR1 MNHNY and CDR2 SVGAGI come from the germline V gene (reference sequence). V lost 4 bases, J lost 5 bases, and 4 bases stayed unmatched. CDR3 length equals 13 residues. For the CDR3, the DNA is TGTGCCAGCAGTTCCCGGGACAGTGAGACCCAGTACTTC. Translating it yields CASSSRDSETQYF.

This clone occurred once. The rearrangement joins TRBV28 to TRBJ1-1; no firm D call. Trimming shortened V by 11 bases and J by 4 bases, and 17 bases separated the two germline ends. The CDR3 consists of 13 residues. Germline CDR1 MDHEN, CDR2 SYDVKM. The CDR3 protein is CACWALGSTEAFF. The CDR3 DNA sequence: TGTGCCTGCTGGGCCCTGGGGAGCACTGAAGCTTTCTTT.

The CDR3 loop reads CSVESAVGSTEAFF. The DNA for the CDR3 is TGCAGCGTTGAATCTGCGGTGGGGAGCACTGAAGCTTTCTTT. The chain recombines TRBV29-1 with TRBJ1-1; D remains unclear. CDR3 length: 14 residues. Trimming took off 2 bases at V and 4 bases at J, with 14 bases between the two ends. CDR1 SQVTM and CDR2 ANQGSEA come from the germline V gene. Together with reference TRBV29-1 and TRBJ1-1, the CDR3 gives the full variable domain: SAVISQKPSRDICQRGTSLTIQCQVDSQVTMMFWYRQQPGQSLTLIATANQGSEATYESGFVIDKFPISRPNLTFSTLTVSNMSPEDSSIYLCSVESAVGSTEAFFGQGTRLTVV.

This clone was recorded a few times. CDR3 sequence reads: CASSLDSDRPLHF. The CDR3 nucleotides are TGTGCCAGCAGCTTAGATAGTGACAGACCCCTCCACTTT. This chain uses TRBV7-2 with TRBJ1-6; D may be TRBD1 (5 bases). The CDR3 consists of 13 residues. Trimming removed 1 base from V and 12 bases from J, with 10 bases in between. Germline V gene sequence: CDR1 SGHTA, CDR2 FQGNSA. Full variable domain (missing parts from reference TRBV7-2 and TRBJ1-6): GAGVSQSPSNKVTEKGKDVELRCDPISGHTALYWYRQSLGQGLEFLIYFQGNSAPDKSGLPSDRFSAERTGGSVSTLTIQRTQQEDSAVYLCASSLDSDRPLHFGNGTRLTVT.

The rearrangement joins TRBV7-2 to TRBJ1-3; no firm D call. V dropped 2 bases and J dropped 2 bases, with 10 bases sitting between them. Germline lookup yields CDR1 SGHTA and CDR2 FQGNSA. This CDR3 spans 15 amino acids. CDR3 region: CASSLSGSTGNTIYF. CDR3 DNA sequence: TGTGCCAGCAGCTTATCGGGGTCCACTGGAAACACCATATATTTT.

V usage is TRBV9 and J usage is TRBJ2-7; no clear D gene. Germline CDR1 reads SGDLS; CDR2 reads YYNGEE. The CDR3 extends over 13 amino acids. The V gene lost 0 bases and the J gene lost 3 bases, with 7 bases spanning the gap. CDR3 in DNA: TGTGCCAGCAGCGTAGGGCCATTCTACGAGCAGTACTTC. It is translated as CASSVGPFYEQYF.

This chain links TRBV6-5 with TRBJ2-2, with 9 bases matching TRBD1. CDR1 MNHEY and CDR2 SVGAGI come from the germline V gene. V was pared by 6 bases and J by 0 bases, with 2 bases of the junction left unmatched. There are 15 residues in the CDR3. Written as DNA, the CDR3 is TGTGCCAGCAGCCGACAGGGGGCGAACACCGGGGAGCTGTTTTTT. Translated: CASSRQGANTGELFF.

The chain's CDR3 is CASSQVYQRENRDTQYF. CDR3 in DNA: TGCGCCAGCAGCCAAGTTTACCAGCGGGAGAACCGCGATACGCAGTATTTT. The genes are TRBV4-3 and TRBJ2-3, with 8 nucleotides matching TRBD2. V gave up 1 base and J gave up 6 bases; unmatched junction bases: 12. Germline V gene sequence: CDR1 LGHNA, CDR2 YSLEER. This CDR3 is built from 17 residues.